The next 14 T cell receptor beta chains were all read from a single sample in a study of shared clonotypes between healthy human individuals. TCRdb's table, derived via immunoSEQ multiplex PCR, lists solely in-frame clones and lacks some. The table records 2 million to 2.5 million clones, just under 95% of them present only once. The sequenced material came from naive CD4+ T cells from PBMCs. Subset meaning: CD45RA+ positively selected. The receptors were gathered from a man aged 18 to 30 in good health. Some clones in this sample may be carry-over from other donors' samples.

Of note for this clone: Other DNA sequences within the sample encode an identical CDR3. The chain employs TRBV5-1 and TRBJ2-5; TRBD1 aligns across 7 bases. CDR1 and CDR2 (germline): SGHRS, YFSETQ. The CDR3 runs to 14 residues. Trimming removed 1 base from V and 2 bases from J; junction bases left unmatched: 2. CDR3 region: CASSLLGQQETQYF. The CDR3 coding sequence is TGCGCCAGCAGCTTGTTGGGACAGCAAGAGACCCAGTACTTC.

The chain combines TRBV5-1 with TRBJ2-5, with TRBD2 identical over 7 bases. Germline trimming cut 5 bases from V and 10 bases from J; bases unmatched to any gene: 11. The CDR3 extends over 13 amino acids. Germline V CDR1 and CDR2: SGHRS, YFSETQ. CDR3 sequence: CASSAGPSGDQYF. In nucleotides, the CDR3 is TGCGCCAGCAGTGCAGGGCCGAGCGGGGACCAGTACTTC. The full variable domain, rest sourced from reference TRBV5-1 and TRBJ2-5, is KAGVTQTPRYLIKTRGQQVTLSCSPISGHRSVSWYQQTPGQGLQFLFEYFSETQRNKGNFPGRFSGRQFSNSRSEMNVSTLELGDSALYLCASSAGPSGDQYFGPGTRLLVL.

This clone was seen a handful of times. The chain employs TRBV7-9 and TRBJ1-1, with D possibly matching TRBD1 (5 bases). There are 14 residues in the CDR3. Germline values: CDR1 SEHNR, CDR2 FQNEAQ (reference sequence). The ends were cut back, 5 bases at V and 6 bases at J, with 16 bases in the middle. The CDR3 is CASSPPRQGPEAFF. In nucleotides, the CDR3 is TGTGCCAGCAGCCCCCCCCGGCAGGGTCCTGAAGCTTTCTTT.

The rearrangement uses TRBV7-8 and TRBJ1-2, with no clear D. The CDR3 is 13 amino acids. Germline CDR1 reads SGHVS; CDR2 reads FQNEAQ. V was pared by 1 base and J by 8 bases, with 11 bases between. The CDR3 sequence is CASSLDNSGGYTF. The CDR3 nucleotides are TGTGCCAGCAGCTTAGATAACTCTGGGGGCTACACCTTC.

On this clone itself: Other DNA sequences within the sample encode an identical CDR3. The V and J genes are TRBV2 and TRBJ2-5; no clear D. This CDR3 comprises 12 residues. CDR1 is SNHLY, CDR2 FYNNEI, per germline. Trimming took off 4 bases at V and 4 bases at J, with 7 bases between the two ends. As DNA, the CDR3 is TGTGCCAGCAGTGCTGGTTCAGAGACCCAGTACTTC. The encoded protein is CASSAGSETQYF. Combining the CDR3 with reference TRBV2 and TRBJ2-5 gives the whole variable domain EPEVTQTPSHQVTQMGQEVILRCVPISNHLYFYWYRQILGQKVEFLVSFYNNEISEKSEIFDDQFSVERPDGSNFTLKIRSTKLEDSAMYFCASSAGSETQYFGPGTRLLVL.

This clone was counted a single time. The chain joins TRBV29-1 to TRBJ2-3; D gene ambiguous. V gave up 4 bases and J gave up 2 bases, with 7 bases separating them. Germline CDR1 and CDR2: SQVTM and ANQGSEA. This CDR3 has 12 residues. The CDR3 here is CSVGHHTDTQYF. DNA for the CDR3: TGCAGCGTTGGCCATCACACAGATACGCAGTATTTT.

The CDR3 region has the DNA TGTGCCAGCAGTCGCGGGACAGAAATGAACACTGAAGCTTTCTTT. Encoded protein: CASSRGTEMNTEAFF. The genes are TRBV27 and TRBJ1-1; 7 nucleotides line up with TRBD1. Per germline, CDR1 MNHEY and CDR2 SMNVEV (reference sequence). With V trimmed by 5 bases and J by 0 bases, 6 bases remained unmatched. The CDR3 contains 15 residues.

This CDR3 reads CASSLLGQGGYGYTF. The CDR3 DNA follows: TGTGCCAGCAGCTTACTGGGACAGGGGGGTTATGGCTACACCTTC. The chain is built from TRBV11-2 and TRBJ1-2, with 11 positions matching TRBD1. This CDR3 is built from 15 residues. Germline V lookup: CDR1 SGHAT, CDR2 FQNNGV. After removal of 2 bases from V and 5 bases from J, the junction contained 4 bases not matched to a gene.

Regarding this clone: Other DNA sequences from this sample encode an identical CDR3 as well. This CDR3 is CSVASSGANVLTF. For the CDR3, the DNA is TGCAGCGTTGCCAGCTCTGGGGCCAACGTCCTGACTTTC. V is TRBV29-1 and J is TRBJ2-6; D gene uncertain. Germline values: CDR1 SQVTM, CDR2 ANQGSEA. This CDR3 spans 13 amino acids. V was shortened by 4 bases and J by 0 bases, with 4 bases between the two germline ends. Filled out from reference TRBV29-1 and TRBJ2-6, the complete variable domain reads SAVISQKPSRDICQRGTSLTIQCQVDSQVTMMFWYRQQPGQSLTLIATANQGSEATYESGFVIDKFPISRPNLTFSTLTVSNMSPEDSSIYLCSVASSGANVLTFGAGSRLTVL.

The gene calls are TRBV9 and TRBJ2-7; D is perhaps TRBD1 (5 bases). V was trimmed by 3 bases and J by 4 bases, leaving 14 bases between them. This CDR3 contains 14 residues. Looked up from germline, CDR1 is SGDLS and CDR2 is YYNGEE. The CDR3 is CASSATPAGYEQYF. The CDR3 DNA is TGTGCCAGCAGCGCCACCCCCGCAGGGTACGAGCAGTACTTC.

The CDR3 sequence is CASITDRGNEKLFF. The DNA of the CDR3 is TGTGCCAGCATAACAGACAGGGGAAATGAAAAACTGTTTTTT. This chain joins TRBV6-6 and TRBJ1-4; TRBD1 matches at 8 bases. Trimming at V came to 7 bases and at J to 5 bases, leaving 6 bases not matched to a gene. The CDR3 has 14 residues. CDR1 is MNHNY, CDR2 SVGAGI, per germline (reference sequence).

The CDR3 DNA follows: TGTGCCAGCAGCCCACAGGGGTCAGAGACCCAGTACTTC. Translated: CASSPQGSETQYF. This chain connects TRBV7-3 to TRBJ2-5; 7 positions match TRBD1. The CDR3 length is 13 residues. Germline V gene data show CDR1 as SGHTA and CDR2 as FQGTGA. Trimming took 5 bases from V and 4 from J; bases not matched to a gene: 4.

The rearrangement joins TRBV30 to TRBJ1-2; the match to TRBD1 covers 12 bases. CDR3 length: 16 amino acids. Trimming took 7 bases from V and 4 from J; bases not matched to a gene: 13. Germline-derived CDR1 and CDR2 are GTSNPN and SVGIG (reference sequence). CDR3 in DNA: TGTGCCTTATACCGGGACAGGGGGCTTCGAGTCTATGGCTACACCTTC. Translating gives CALYRDRGLRVYGYTF. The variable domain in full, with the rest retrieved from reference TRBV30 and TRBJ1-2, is SQTIHQWPATLVQPVGSPLSLECTVEGTSNPNLYWYRQAAGRGLQLLFYSVGIGQISSEVPQNLSASRPQDRQFILSSKKLLLSDSGFYLCALYRDRGLRVYGYTFGSGTRLTVV.

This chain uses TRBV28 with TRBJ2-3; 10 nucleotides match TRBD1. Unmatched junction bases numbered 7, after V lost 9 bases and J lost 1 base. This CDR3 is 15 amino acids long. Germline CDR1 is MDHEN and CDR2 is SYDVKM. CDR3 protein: CASPPGTGGTDTQYF. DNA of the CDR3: TGTGCCAGTCCCCCGGGGACAGGGGGCACAGATACGCAGTATTTT.